Below, 14 T cell receptor beta chains from the same sample are listed, as sequenced in a study of early T cells in non-severe SARS-CoV-2 infection (dated by TCRdb to 2020 to 2023). The protocol used for the library was 5' RACE. The data were produced on a NextSeq 500. The public reads were reanalyzed by TCRdb: fastp trimming at Q25, MiXCR alignment, in-frame beta chains only. Rows with one shared CDR3 protein collapse into an entry with the most common genes and DNA. The sample table shows tens of thousands of distinct CDR3 sequences, and roughly 5.7% are seen once. The ten top clones hold 4.5% to 6% of the sample. The source material was whole blood. These receptors were collected from an adult who was a healthcare worker with PCR-confirmed SARS-CoV-2 infection or an uninfected control (not recorded which).

This clonotype was counted at least ten times. The genes are TRBV3-1 and TRBJ2-7; 12 nucleotides match TRBD2. Trimming cost V 4 bases and J 5 bases; bases outside gene matches: 0. The CDR3 has 13 amino acids. Looked up from germline, CDR1 is LGHDT and CDR2 is YNNKEL (reference sequence). This chain's CDR3 is CASSRLAGDEQYF. As DNA, the CDR3 is TGTGCCAGCAGCCGACTAGCGGGAGACGAGCAGTACTTC.

This clonotype was counted many times. The gene calls are TRBV20-1 and TRBJ2-1; no reliable D call. Germline values: CDR1 DFQATT, CDR2 SNEGSKA (reference sequence). The CDR3 consists of 15 residues. The V gene lost 2 bases and the J gene lost 4 bases, with 15 bases spanning the gap. The CDR3 loop reads CSARPMQQTYNEQFF. The CDR3 bases are TGCAGTGCTAGACCGATGCAGCAGACTTACAATGAGCAGTTCTTC.

The chain recombines TRBV11-2 with TRBJ2-3; D is unresolved. V was cut by 6 bases and J by 4 bases, with 11 bases left in between. CDR1 is SGHAT and CDR2 is FQNNGV in the germline V gene. This CDR3 is built from 13 residues. CDR3 sequence reads: CASSQLQPDTQYF. Written as DNA, the CDR3 is TGTGCCAGCAGTCAACTCCAGCCAGATACGCAGTATTTT.

This clonotype was seen ten or more times. The rearrangement joins TRBV4-1 to TRBJ2-5; D might be TRBD1 (6 bases). The V and J ends lost 4 bases and 5 bases respectively, with 23 bases between them. The CDR3 runs to 17 residues. The V gene's germline CDR1 is MGHRA and CDR2 YSYEKL. The CDR3 spells CASSPDKPHWGLETQYF. The CDR3 DNA reads TGCGCCAGCAGCCCCGATAAACCTCATTGGGGGCTGGAGACCCAGTACTTC.

The chain couples TRBV11-2 to TRBJ2-3; possible D gene TRBD2, 6 bases. In germline, CDR1 is SGHAT, CDR2 FQNNGV. Trimming took off 5 bases at V and 2 bases at J, with 14 bases between the two ends. This CDR3 comprises 15 residues. The CDR3 sequence: CASSHGGISTDTQYF. CDR3 DNA: TGTGCCAGCAGCCATGGCGGGATCTCCACAGATACGCAGTATTTT. The variable domain in full, completed from reference TRBV11-2 and TRBJ2-3, reads EAGVAQSPRYKIIEKRQSVAFWCNPISGHATLYWYQQILGQGPKLLIQFQNNGVVDDSQLPKDRFSAERLKGVDSTLKIQPAKLEDSAVYLCASSHGGISTDTQYFGPGTRLTVL.

The CDR3 region has the DNA TGTGCCATCAGTTACCTTTACCCGAGAGAGGAAGATACGCAGTATTTT. This gives the protein CAISYLYPREEDTQYF. The chain joins TRBV10-3 to TRBJ2-3; D remains ambiguous. Germline V gene sequence: CDR1 ENHRY, CDR2 SYGVKD. The V gene lost 5 bases and the J gene lost 5 bases, with 20 bases spanning the gap. The CDR3 extends over 16 amino acids.

This clonotype was detected a few times. The chain uses TRBV3-1 and TRBJ2-2, with 7 bases aligning to TRBD2. This CDR3 spans 16 amino acids. Germline-derived CDR1 and CDR2 are LGHDT and YNNKEL (reference sequence). Trimming removed 1 base from V and 2 bases from J; junction bases left unmatched: 4. The CDR3 coding sequence is TGTGCCAGCAGCCAAGGTCCAGCGGGAAACACCGGGGAGCTGTTTTTT. Its translation: CASSQGPAGNTGELFF. Complete variable domain (other parts from reference TRBV3-1 and TRBJ2-2): DTAVSQTPKYLVTQMGNDKSIKCEQNLGHDTMYWYKQDSKKFLKIMFSYNNKELIINETVPNRFSPKSPDKAHLNLHINSLELGDSAVYFCASSQGPAGNTGELFFGEGSRLTVL.

This clonotype was detected ten times or more. This chain connects TRBV30 to TRBJ1-1; D is unclear. Per the germline V gene, CDR1 is GTSNPN and CDR2 is SVGIG (reference sequence). V dropped 0 bases and J dropped 7 bases, with 9 bases sitting between them. The CDR3 is 12 residues long. CDR3 nucleotide sequence: TGTGCCTGGAGTGTACATAGCAGTGAAGCTTTCTTT. Residues: CAWSVHSSEAFF.

V is TRBV11-2 and J is TRBJ2-7, with 7 bases lining up with TRBD1. There are 14 residues in the CDR3. V lost 6 bases, J lost 4 bases, and 9 bases stayed unmatched. Germline V gene data show CDR1 as SGHAT and CDR2 as FQNNGV. The CDR3 DNA reads as TGTGCCAGCAGTCCGTCCGGGACAGTTTACGAGCAGTACTTC. Protein: CASSPSGTVYEQYF.

This clonotype turned up a few times. The V call is TRBV24-1, the J call TRBJ2-1; the D is unclear. The length of the CDR3 is 15 residues. Germline V lookup: CDR1 KGHDR, CDR2 SFDVKD. The V and J ends lost 0 bases and 5 bases respectively, with 10 bases between them. The CDR3 reads CATSDLQDSNNEQFF. CDR3 sequence (DNA): TGTGCCACCAGTGATTTGCAGGATAGCAACAATGAGCAGTTCTTC.

This clonotype was detected ten times or more. This chain connects TRBV7-6 to TRBJ2-3; 7 bases are a match to TRBD1. Looked up from germline, CDR1 is SGHVS and CDR2 is FNYEAQ. The CDR3 length is 16 residues. J lost 3 bases, V lost 4 bases, and 10 bases had no gene match. CDR3: CASSSPTGSTTDTQYF. The CDR3 nucleotides read TGTGCCAGCAGCTCCCCGACAGGGAGTACGACAGATACGCAGTATTTT.

This clonotype occurred many times. The chain is built from TRBV7-2 and TRBJ2-2, with D tentatively TRBD2 (6 bases). This CDR3 has 16 amino acids. The germline V gene has CDR1 SGHTA and CDR2 FQGNSA. The V end lost 3 bases, the J end lost 4 bases, and 15 bases lay between the germline ends. The CDR3 DNA reads TGTGCCAGCAGCTTCCCCGGGAGTTGGATCACCGGGGAGCTGTTTTTT. This encodes CASSFPGSWITGELFF.

This clonotype has a count of ten or more. This chain connects TRBV20-1 to TRBJ2-6; the D gene is possibly TRBD1 (5 bases). This CDR3 has 15 amino acids. V lost 2 bases to trimming and J lost 4 bases, with 12 bases between them. Germline V CDR1 and CDR2: DFQATT, SNEGSKA (reference sequence). The CDR3: CSARLGAAGANVLTF. The CDR3 DNA reads as TGCAGTGCTAGACTTGGGGCAGCGGGGGCCAACGTCCTGACTTTC.

The sample holds a few counts of this clonotype. The V call is TRBV7-2, the J call TRBJ2-7; tentative D call: TRBD2 (6 bases). The germline gives CDR1 SGHTA, CDR2 FQGNSA. The ends were cut back, 3 bases at V and 6 bases at J, with 15 bases in the middle. The CDR3 totals 14 residues. The chain's CDR3 is CASSFLGEVLEQYF. CDR3 coding DNA: TGTGCCAGCAGCTTTCTTGGGGAGGTGCTCGAGCAGTACTTC.